The 30 T cell receptor beta chains presented below share a single source sample, sequenced in a study of shared clonotypes between healthy human individuals. Assay used: immunoSEQ multiplex PCR; TCRdb lists only in-frame clones, some missing. The table has some 580,000 clones, around 97% seen once; the top ten hold roughly 0.05%. The material sequenced was naive CD4+ T cells sorted from blood. Described subset: CD45RA+ positively selected. Receptors originate from a woman between 25 and 40 years old in good health.

The V gene is TRBV5-5, the J gene TRBJ2-4; 10 bases agree with TRBD2. Germline V CDR1 and CDR2: SGHKS, YYEKEE (reference sequence). This CDR3 is built from 19 residues. Trimming cost V 4 bases and J 3 bases; bases outside gene matches: 16. The DNA of the CDR3 is TGTGCCAGCAGCCCCTTGGGGCTAGCGGGAGAAGCAGGCAAAAACATTCAGTACTTC. It encodes CASSPLGLAGEAGKNIQYF.

The chain has TRBV9 and TRBJ2-1; 11 nucleotides match TRBD2. The CDR3 runs to 17 residues. CDR1 is SGDLS and CDR2 is YYNGEE in the germline V gene. V gave up 0 bases and J gave up 8 bases; unmatched junction bases: 10. In nucleotides, the CDR3 is TGTGCCAGCAGCGTAGAGGATAGCGGGAGGGCCATGGATGAGCAGTTCTTC. Encoded protein: CASSVEDSGRAMDEQFF.

The rearrangement uses TRBV5-4 and TRBJ2-3; D unresolved. Germline V CDR1 and CDR2: SGHNT, YYREEE (reference sequence). Trimming removed 0 bases at V and 3 bases at J, with 11 bases between. The length of the CDR3 is 15 residues. CDR3 loop: CASSLVTGRTDTQYF. The CDR3 coding sequence is TGTGCCAGCAGCTTGGTGACCGGGCGAACAGATACGCAGTATTTT.

The chain recombines TRBV10-1 with TRBJ2-1; 9 nucleotides match TRBD2. V gave up 11 bases and J gave up 0 bases; unmatched junction bases: 11. The CDR3 is made up of 16 amino acids. Per the germline V gene, CDR1 is WNHNN and CDR2 is SYGVQD (reference sequence). In DNA form, the CDR3 reads TGCGCCTCAACCCCGACTAGCGGAGCCTCCTACAATGAGCAGTTCTTC. This sequence encodes CASTPTSGASYNEQFF.

The V and J genes are TRBV7-9 and TRBJ1-2; D is ambiguous. The CDR3 runs 15 residues. CDR1 SEHNR and CDR2 FQNEAQ come from the germline V gene (reference sequence). The germline V and J ends were trimmed by 1 base and 0 bases, with 9 bases remaining between them. The CDR3 DNA is TGTGCCAGCAGCTTAGGTAGACGTACTAACTATGGCTACACCTTC. It specifies CASSLGRRTNYGYTF.

This chain joins TRBV5-6 and TRBJ1-4, with 8 bases that match TRBD1. Germline trimming cut 4 bases from V and 0 bases from J; bases unmatched to any gene: 2. Germline CDR1 SGHDT, CDR2 YYEEEE. CDR3 size: 15 residues. CDR3 DNA: TGTGCCAGCAGCCGACAGGGGTCAACTAATGAAAAACTGTTTTTT. Translation: CASSRQGSTNEKLFF.

The J gene is TRBJ1-5, the V gene TRBV6-4; 10 bases agree with TRBD1. J gave up 6 bases and V 8 bases, and 16 bases lay outside the gene matches. Germline CDR1 MRHNA, CDR2 SNTAGT. The CDR3 loop spans 17 amino acids. This CDR3 reads CASVVGDRGVIGQPQHF. As DNA, the CDR3 is TGTGCCAGCGTGGTAGGGGACAGGGGAGTGATCGGTCAGCCCCAGCATTTT.

The rearrangement uses TRBV11-2 and TRBJ2-5, with TRBD1 identical over 8 bases. Per the germline V gene, CDR1 is SGHAT and CDR2 is FQNNGV. CDR3 size: 15 residues. The trim removed 6 bases at V and 7 bases at J, leaving 13 bases unmatched. The CDR3 region has the DNA TGTGCCAGCAGTGACGGACAGGGCCTTCAGGGGACCCAGTACTTC. Its translation: CASSDGQGLQGTQYF.

This clone is a singleton in its sample. This sequence joins TRBV6-5 and TRBJ1-5; D may be TRBD1 (6 bases). The CDR3 contains 15 residues. Germline V CDR1 and CDR2: MNHEY, SVGAGI. Trimming removed 6 bases from V and 4 bases from J, with 16 bases in between. The CDR3 reads CASRSGQSGNQPQHF. The CDR3 DNA reads as TGTGCCAGCAGGTCCGGACAGTCGGGGAATCAGCCCCAGCATTTT.

The chain joins TRBV9 to TRBJ2-7; TRBD2 matches at 8 bases. The CDR3 sequence is 18 residues long. Germline V gives CDR1 SGDLS, CDR2 YYNGEE. V gave up 0 bases and J gave up 2 bases; unmatched junction bases: 13. CDR3 residues: CASSVDATGTSATYEQYF. In nucleotides, the CDR3 is TGTGCCAGCAGCGTAGATGCTACAGGGACTAGTGCGACCTACGAGCAGTACTTC.

The chain combines TRBV6-5 with TRBJ2-5; the match to TRBD1 covers 10 bases. This CDR3 is built from 15 residues. CDR1 is MNHEY, CDR2 SVGAGI, per germline. The V gene end was trimmed by 6 bases and the J gene end by 5 bases; junction bases not matched to a gene: 9. CDR3 residues: CASSRTGGFAETQYF. The CDR3 nucleotides read TGTGCCAGCAGCCGGACAGGGGGATTTGCGGAGACCCAGTACTTC.

The V and J genes are TRBV5-1 and TRBJ2-2; D might be TRBD2 (5 bases). The CDR3 consists of 16 residues. The V end lost 0 bases, the J end lost 0 bases, and 9 bases lay between the germline ends. Germline loops: CDR1 SGHRS, CDR2 YFSETQ. CDR3 protein: CASSLAAATNTGELFF. DNA of the CDR3: TGCGCCAGCAGCTTGGCAGCGGCTACGAACACCGGGGAGCTGTTTTTT.

The chain combines TRBV5-6 with TRBJ2-7, with 7 bases identical to TRBD1. This CDR3 has 12 residues. In germline, CDR1 is SGHDT, CDR2 YYEEEE. Trimming took 1 base from V and 6 from J; bases not matched to a gene: 1. CDR3 in amino acids: CASSLTGVEQYF. The CDR3 nucleotides are TGTGCCAGCAGCTTGACAGGGGTCGAGCAGTACTTC. Supplemented by reference TRBV5-6 and TRBJ2-7, the full variable domain reads DAGVTQSPTHLIKTRGQQVTLRCSPKSGHDTVSWYQQALGQGPQFIFQYYEEEERQRGNFPDRFSGHQFPNYSSELNVNALLLGDSALYLCASSLTGVEQYFGPGTRLTVT.

A note on this clone: At the DNA level, this CDR3 is encoded by other sequences in the same sample as well. The chain links TRBV18 to TRBJ2-5; D is perhaps TRBD2 (5 bases). Trimming removed 3 bases at V and 5 bases at J, with 10 bases between. The V gene's germline CDR1 is KGHSH and CDR2 LQKENI. This CDR3 region has 13 residues. DNA for the CDR3: TGTGCCAGCTCACCTCCGGGGAAGGAGACCCAGTACTTC. Translated, it gives CASSPPGKETQYF.

The chain uses TRBV7-2 and TRBJ2-7; 7 bases agree with TRBD2. This CDR3 is 15 amino acids long. J gave up 2 bases and V 5 bases, and 9 bases lay outside the gene matches. Germline assignment: CDR1 SGHTA and CDR2 FQGNSA. CDR3 protein: CASSRIAGFAYEQYF. The DNA for the CDR3 is TGTGCCAGCAGCCGAATAGCGGGCTTTGCCTACGAGCAGTACTTC.

This clone has a single count. V is TRBV7-2 and J is TRBJ1-5; perhaps TRBD1 as D (6 bases). The germline V and J ends were trimmed by 1 base and 1 base, with 14 bases remaining between them. In germline, CDR1 is SGHTA, CDR2 FQGNSA. The CDR3 runs 17 residues. Written as DNA, the CDR3 is TGTGCCAGCAGCTTAGTGGGGGGCTGGGTGAGCAATCAGCCCCAGCATTTT. Protein: CASSLVGGWVSNQPQHF.

The chain has TRBV28 and TRBJ2-1; 9 bases map to TRBD1. The germline gives CDR1 MDHEN, CDR2 SYDVKM. The CDR3 is made up of 14 amino acids. V lost 3 bases and J lost 6; bases outside the gene matches: 3. The CDR3 bases are TGTGCCAGCAGTTTGGTGACAGGGGGCAATGAGCAGTTCTTC. This codes for CASSLVTGGNEQFF.

The genes are TRBV10-1 and TRBJ2-5; 8 nucleotides agree with TRBD1. J gave up 5 bases and V 3 bases, and 14 bases lay outside the gene matches. CDR3 length: 17 amino acids. Germline V lookup: CDR1 WNHNN, CDR2 SYGVQD (reference sequence). CDR3 sequence reads: CASSDTPTGARGETQYF. Written as DNA, the CDR3 is TGCGCCAGCAGTGATACCCCGACAGGGGCGCGGGGCGAGACCCAGTACTTC.

This chain connects TRBV19 to TRBJ1-1, with 9 bases identical to TRBD1. The ends lost 5 bases at V and 3 bases at J; junction bases unmatched: 7. CDR3 length: 15 amino acids. Germline CDR1 and CDR2: LNHDA and SQIVND (reference sequence). CDR3 in amino acids: CASSGDRGLDTEAFF. CDR3 nucleotides: TGTGCCAGTAGTGGAGACAGGGGGTTAGACACTGAAGCTTTCTTT.

The rearrangement links TRBV28 to TRBJ1-2, with D unresolved. V lost 6 bases, J lost 4 bases, and 15 bases lay in between. The CDR3 covers 14 residues. Germline values: CDR1 MDHEN, CDR2 SYDVKM. CDR3 sequence (DNA): TGTGCCAGCAGACCTACACCCACACCCTATGGCTACACCTTC. This sequence encodes CASRPTPTPYGYTF.

V usage is TRBV28 and J usage is TRBJ2-7; 8 bases map to TRBD1. There are 16 residues in the CDR3. J was trimmed by 5 bases and V by 2 bases; bases with no gene match: 11. The germline CDR1 and CDR2 sequences are MDHEN and SYDVKM. DNA of the CDR3: TGTGCCAGCAGTTTACCTCAGGGGGCGGCATTCGACGAGCAGTACTTC. Translated: CASSLPQGAAFDEQYF.

The V call is TRBV18, the J call TRBJ2-5; 8 nucleotides agree with TRBD1. The germline CDR1 and CDR2 sequences are KGHSH and LQKENI. V trimming: 1 base; J trimming: 5 bases; junction bases outside the gene matches: 12. The CDR3 sequence is 17 residues long. The CDR3 sequence: CASSPRQGASIPETQYF. For the CDR3, the DNA is TGTGCCAGCTCACCACGGCAGGGGGCCAGTATTCCGGAGACCCAGTACTTC.

The chain joins TRBV7-2 to TRBJ1-2; 7 nucleotides line up with TRBD1. Germline loops: CDR1 SGHTA, CDR2 FQGNSA. The CDR3 has 14 residues. The J segment lost 8 bases and the V segment lost 5 bases, leaving 11 bases of the junction unmatched. CDR3 residues: CASSDQGGAGGYTF. The CDR3 coding sequence is TGTGCCAGCAGCGATCAGGGGGGCGCGGGCGGCTACACCTTC.

The gene calls are TRBV29-1 and TRBJ2-1, with 10 bases matching TRBD2. The V segment lost 8 bases and the J segment 7 bases; nucleotides outside the gene matches: 8. CDR3 length: 13 residues. Germline CDR1 and CDR2: SQVTM and ANQGSEA. CDR3 sequence (DNA): TGCAGCCACTCTAGCGGGAGTTTGAATGAGCAGTTCTTC. Protein sequence: CSHSSGSLNEQFF.

This sequence joins TRBV28 and TRBJ2-3, with D possibly being TRBD1 (6 bases). The CDR3 consists of 15 residues. CDR1 MDHEN and CDR2 SYDVKM come from the germline V gene. V gave up 7 bases and J gave up 11 bases, with 25 bases separating them. The CDR3: CASTISGRGGEGQYF. The CDR3 bases are TGTGCCAGCACTATTAGTGGGCGAGGGGGAGAAGGGCAGTATTTT.

V and J are TRBV27 and TRBJ1-5; D is undetermined. This CDR3 contains 15 residues. The V gene lost 6 bases and the J gene lost 1 base, with 13 bases spanning the gap. The germline V gene has CDR1 MNHEY and CDR2 SMNVEV (reference sequence). Here the CDR3 DNA reads TGTGCCAGCAGCCTGGCGGGGTTGAGCAATCAGCCCCAGCATTTT. Its translation: CASSLAGLSNQPQHF.

The chain couples TRBV29-1 to TRBJ2-3; TRBD2 might be the D (6 bases). Germline CDR1 and CDR2: SQVTM and ANQGSEA. This CDR3 has 14 amino acids. The V end was cut by 5 bases, the J end by 1 base, with 13 bases between. In DNA form, the CDR3 reads TGCAGCGTTTCGGCGGGAACGGGCACAGATACGCAGTATTTT. This translates into CSVSAGTGTDTQYF.

The rearrangement joins TRBV5-5 to TRBJ1-1; possible D gene TRBD1, 5 bases. Trimming took off 1 base at V and 3 bases at J, with 10 bases between the two ends. CDR3 size: 14 residues. Germline CDR1 reads SGHKS; CDR2 reads YYEKEE (reference sequence). The CDR3 protein is CASSLIQVDTEAFF. The CDR3 DNA is TGTGCCAGCAGCTTGATACAGGTAGACACTGAAGCTTTCTTT.

CDR3 region: CASSFTATNEKLFF. In DNA, the CDR3 is TGTGCCAGCAGCTTTACAGCAACTAATGAAAAACTGTTTTTT. This rearrangement joins TRBV7-9 to TRBJ1-4; D is ambiguous. CDR1 is SEHNR and CDR2 is FQNEAQ in the germline V gene (reference sequence). The CDR3 covers 14 residues. Trimming removed 3 bases at V and 0 bases at J, with 5 bases between. The complete variable domain, with remaining parts taken from reference TRBV7-9 and TRBJ1-4, reads DTGVSQNPRHKITKRGQNVTFRCDPISEHNRLYWYRQTLGQGPEFLTYFQNEAQLEKSRLLSDRFSAERPKGSFSTLEIQRTEQGDSAMYLCASSFTATNEKLFFGSGTQLSVL.

The CDR3 coding sequence is TGTGCCAGCAGAACCGGGACAGGGGTGATAAGCTCCTACAATGAGCAGTTCTTC. Translated, it gives CASRTGTGVISSYNEQFF. V usage is TRBV5-8 and J usage is TRBJ2-1, with TRBD1 matching 10 bases. This CDR3 is 18 amino acids long. Per germline, CDR1 SGHTS and CDR2 YDEGEE. Unmatched junction bases numbered 11, after V lost 5 bases and J lost 0 bases.